Listed below are T cell receptor beta chains from one sample, sequenced in a study of response to subunit inactivated influenza vaccine. TCRdb itself ran the RT-PCR reads through MiXCR, one entry per CDR3 protein. The sample includes over 650,000 distinct CDR3 sequences, under 20% of them seen just once. This specimen was PBMCs from blood, taken about 5 days after vaccination. Receptors originate from a man aged 45-60 years who received an inactivated influenza vaccine. Both conserved end residues are part of each CDR3.

V: TRBV24-1
J: TRBJ1-2
CDR3: CATPPGNSNYGYTF

V: TRBV28
J: TRBJ1-5
CDR3: CASSRRTGTGLNQPQHF

V: TRBV28
J: TRBJ2-7
CDR3: CASSLAGRGAYEQYF

V: TRBV20-1
J: TRBJ2-3
CDR3: CSALAGGGTDTQYF

V: TRBV6-2/TRBV6-3
J: TRBJ2-5
CDR3: CASSYSWRETQYF

V: TRBV12-3/TRBV12-4
J: TRBJ1-5
CDR3: CASKRQGNQPQHF

V: TRBV20-1
J: TRBJ1-5
CDR3: CSARVGRDQPQHF

V: TRBV12-3/TRBV12-4
J: TRBJ1-6
CDR3: CASSLNPNSPLHF

V: TRBV6-1
J: TRBJ2-2
CDR3: CASSEQPHTGELFF

V: TRBV7-7
J: TRBJ2-7
CDR3: CASSYLGGYEQYF

V: TRBV28
J: TRBJ2-5
CDR3: CASSFDPSGGAVQETQYF

V: TRBV12-3/TRBV12-4
J: TRBJ2-3
CDR3: CASRQGAPTDTQYF

V: TRBV2
J: TRBJ2-1
CDR3: CALSFVYGVRVAYNEQFF

V: TRBV7-2
J: TRBJ2-7
CDR3: CASRFNAGTYEQYF

V: TRBV29-1
J: TRBJ2-5
CDR3: CSVETSETQYF

V: TRBV6-1
J: TRBJ1-1
CDR3: CASSPGTGHRTLGTEAFF

V: TRBV5-1
J: TRBJ1-6
CDR3: CASSTLGTGDSPLHF

V: TRBV3-1
J: TRBJ2-1
CDR3: CASSQGQGRDEQFF

V: TRBV20-1
J: TRBJ2-1
CDR3: CSASWREGYNEQFF

V: TRBV29-1
J: TRBJ1-1
CDR3: CSVDSGTEAFF